This entry features one TCR beta chain sequence. As yet, its antigen is unknown. Sequenced material consisted of expressed TCRB transcripts (all of the isolated RNA was reverse transcribed). The method was immunoSEQ multiplex PCR; TCRdb's version includes in-frame clones alone and lacks a portion of them. The sample has about 99,000 clones, approximately 30% seen once. This entry belongs to a study of beta chain features in type 1 diabetes. Overall study findings and caveats: TCRB CDR3 length was moderately but significantly reduced in all four CD4+ subsets of Type 1 diabetes patients.

V lost 10 bases and J lost 1, with 13 bases in between. Germline CDR1 reads MDHEN; CDR2 reads SYDVKM. This CDR3 spans 13 amino acids. Sorting with CD45RO/CCR7/CD25/CD127/CD95/CD27 yielded naive, central memory, regulatory and stem-like memory CD4+ cells. Source material: central memory CD4+ T cells from blood. The sequence derives from a woman between 18 and 29 years old with type 1 diabetes. The rearrangement joins TRBV28 to TRBJ1-1; D perhaps matches TRBD1 (5 bases). The CDR3 sequence is CAIRWRGNTEAFF. The DNA for the CDR3 is TGTGCCATCCGTTGGAGGGGGAACACTGAAGCTTTCTTT.